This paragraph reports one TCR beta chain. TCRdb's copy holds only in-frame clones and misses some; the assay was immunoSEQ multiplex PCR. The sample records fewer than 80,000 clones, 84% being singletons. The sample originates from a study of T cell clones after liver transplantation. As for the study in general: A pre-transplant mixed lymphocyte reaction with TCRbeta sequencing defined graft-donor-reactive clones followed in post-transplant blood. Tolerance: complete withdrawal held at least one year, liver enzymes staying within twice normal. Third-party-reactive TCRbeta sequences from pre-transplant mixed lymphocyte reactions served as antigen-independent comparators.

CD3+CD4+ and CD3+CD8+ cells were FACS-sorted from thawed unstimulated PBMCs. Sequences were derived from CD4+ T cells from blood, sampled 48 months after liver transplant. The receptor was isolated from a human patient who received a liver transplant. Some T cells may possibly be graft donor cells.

The CDR3 DNA reads as TGTGCCAGCAGCCCCCGGACTAGCGGGGGGATCGAGACCCAGTACTTC. Its protein product is CASSPRTSGGIETQYF. The chain has TRBV7-2 and TRBJ2-5; TRBD2 agrees at 14 bases. Germline V gives CDR1 SGHTA, CDR2 FQGNSA. This CDR3 contains 16 residues. Germline trimming cut 5 bases from V and 5 bases from J; bases unmatched to any gene: 7.